This TCR beta chain was retrieved from a study of blood T cell repertoires in COVID-19. Whole-study context: Resolution of symptoms, clearance, or two negative PCRs was present in recovered Cohort 3 donors. In each case, the material was cDNA or gDNA derived from T cells, B-cell-depleted T cells, or PBMCs.

Those enrolled, adults aged about 18 to 89 years, came from some 23 US areas. Participants had their cohort set by participant-reported clinical history. With 4 bases clipped from V and 7 bases from J, the junction kept 9 bases outside the gene matches. This CDR3 has 16 amino acids. Germline V CDR1 and CDR2: SGHRS, YFSETQ. Sequencing used immunoSEQ multiplex PCR; TCRdb keeps in-frame clones, though not all of them. The repertoire holds 400,000 or so clones, with about 90% as singletons. The chain carries TRBV5-1 and TRBJ2-1, with 12 bases that match TRBD2. Sequenced material: PBMCs or T cells enriched from blood (not recorded which). This receptor was taken from a man aged 40-49 years in a cohort exposed to, infected with or recovered from COVID-19 (not recorded which). In DNA form, the CDR3 reads TGCGCCAGCAGCGGCGAACTAGCGGGAGGTAATAATGAGCAGTTCTTC. Amino acid sequence: CASSGELAGGNNEQFF.